This T cell receptor (beta chain) was captured in a study of identical twins. The study's findings and limits: Models underestimated TCR alpha sharing (out-of-frame) in monozygotic twins. Cord blood's abundant beta clonotypes had fewer insertions, unlike memory repertoires.

This clonotype has only a few counts. Its antigen is as yet unknown. Only healthy Caucasians were enrolled as donors. V was shortened by 4 bases and J by 6 bases, with 16 bases between the two germline ends. Germline-derived CDR1 and CDR2 are SGHRS and YFSETQ. The CDR3 loop spans 14 amino acids. A single record per CDR3 protein comes from TCRdb applying MiXCR to the 5' RACE reads. The repertoire includes about 810,000 distinct CDR3 sequences, over 9% of them detected once, and around 1.6% sits in the top ten. These records were also assigned to another study, of yellow fever vaccine responses in identical twins. From that study: Twins' vaccine T cell response reportedly seemed partly convergent, partly personalized.

This TCR was recovered from a young woman in good health. The gene calls are TRBV5-1 and TRBJ1-1, with D tentatively TRBD1 (6 bases). Input material: PBMCs. The CDR3 reads CASSPEGERSEAFF. CDR3 nucleotides: TGCGCCAGCAGCCCCGAGGGGGAGAGATCTGAAGCTTTCTTT.